These 20 T cell receptor beta chains share one sample of origin, sequenced in a study of T cells in women clearing cervical HPV infection. Assay used: immunoSEQ multiplex PCR; TCRdb lists only in-frame clones, some missing. The sample holds 12,000 or so clones. Sequenced input: blood buffy coat. The source is a woman between 18 and 70 years old with a cervical HPV16 infection that either progressed to CIN3+ or cleared (not recorded which).

As for this clone: This CDR3 is also generated by other DNA sequences in the sample. CDR3 residues: CAWSSTRPSSYNEQFF. The sequenced part of the CDR3 DNA is TGTGCCTGGAGTTCGACTCGACCTTCCTCCTACAATGAG. The chain links TRBV30 to TRBJ2-1; D uncertain. Read coverage stops 3 residues before the CDR3 terminus; the germline J gene supplies the remainder. This CDR3 is built from 16 residues. V shed 2 bases and J shed 0 bases, with 14 bases lying between them. Per germline, CDR1 GTSNPN and CDR2 SVGIG (reference sequence).

Concerning this clone: From the germline J gene comes the end of the CDR3, since the read stops 3 residues before it. V and J are TRBV7-9 and TRBJ2-3, with 7 bases that match TRBD2. The J segment lost 4 bases and the V segment lost 0 bases, leaving 4 bases of the junction unmatched. CDR3 length: 15 residues. Germline V gives CDR1 SEHNR, CDR2 FQNEAQ (reference sequence). The CDR3 bases that were read are TGTGCCAGCAGCTTAGCGGGGGGGATGGCAGATACG. This codes for CASSLAGGMADT. The complete CDR3 protein is CASSLAGGMADTQYF.

Note on this clone: Read coverage stops 3 residues before the CDR3 terminus; the germline J gene supplies the remainder. The rearrangement joins TRBV20-1 to TRBJ2-1; 10 bases line up with TRBD2. The CDR3 spans 16 residues. The ends lost 1 base at V and 5 bases at J; junction bases unmatched: 8. Germline lookup yields CDR1 DFQATT and CDR2 SNEGSKA (reference sequence). The DNA read from the CDR3 is TGCAGTGCTAGAGGCTCCTCGACTAGCGGGCACAATGAG. As protein: CSARGSSTSGHNE. The entire CDR3 reads CSARGSSTSGHNEQFF.

Concerning this clone: With the read ending 3 residues before the CDR3 end, the germline J gene is used to fill in that end. The chain recombines TRBV7-2 with TRBJ2-1, with 8 bases aligning to TRBD2. CDR1 SGHTA and CDR2 FQGNSA come from the germline V gene. CDR3 length: 15 amino acids. V shed 1 base and J 5 bases; nucleotides not matched to a gene: 4. The CDR3 is CASSLVSGENNEQFF. The CDR3 bases that were read are TGTGCCAGCAGCTTAGTTAGCGGGGAGAACAATGAG.

A remark on this clone: The sequenced fragment ends 3 residues before the CDR3 boundary, so the rest is inferred from the germline J gene. This chain uses TRBV7-9 with TRBJ1-6, with D tentatively TRBD1 (5 bases). The CDR3 sequence is 14 residues long. Germline CDR1 and CDR2: SEHNR and FQNEAQ (reference sequence). V was shortened by 5 bases and J by 10 bases, with 15 bases between the two germline ends. CDR3 loop: CASSDRQGESPLHF. CDR3 DNA (partial): TGTGCCAGCAGCGACCGGCAGGGAGAATCACCC.

Comments on this clone: The missing CDR3 end, 3 residues past where the read stops, is filled in from the germline J gene. The V call is TRBV29-1, the J call TRBJ2-1; TRBD1 is a possible D gene (7 bases). The CDR3 length is 13 residues. Deletions cut 4 bases from V and 9 bases from J, with 16 bases between. Germline CDR1 SQVTM, CDR2 ANQGSEA. CDR3 sequence: CSVGQGGVGEQFF. CDR3 DNA, as far as it was read: TGCAGCGTTGGGCAGGGGGGTGTTGGTGAG.

With respect to this clone: The read finishes 3 residues shy of the CDR3 end, and the germline J gene is used to complete it. This sequence joins TRBV7-8 and TRBJ2-5; D not resolved. The germline CDR1 and CDR2 sequences are SGHVS and FQNEAQ. V gave up 1 base and J gave up 4 bases, with 7 bases separating them. The CDR3 is made up of 13 amino acids. CDR3 loop: CASSLGPPETQYF. CDR3 bases read: TGTGCCAGCAGCTTAGGGCCCCCAGAGACC. Full variable domain (rest looked up from reference TRBV7-8 and TRBJ2-5): GAGVSQSPRYKVAKRGQDVALRCDPISGHVSLFWYQQALGQGPEFLTYFQNEAQLDKSGLPSDRFFAERPEGSVSTLKIQRTQQEDSAVYLCASSLGPPETQYFGPGTRLLVL.

In the case of this clone: The observed sequence ends 3 residues before the CDR3 terminus, with the missing tail filled in from the germline J gene. The rearrangement links TRBV6-4 to TRBJ2-3, with D possibly TRBD1 on 8 matching bases. CDR1 and CDR2 from the germline V gene are MRHNA and SNTAGT. Between the trimmed V and J ends, which lost 0 bases and 2 bases, there was a span of 15 bases. The length of the CDR3 is 17 residues. CDR3: CASSDSEQGGATDTQYF. The CDR3 DNA, read in part, is TGTGCCAGCAGTGACTCGGAACAGGGGGGGGCCACAGATACG.

Comment on this clone: The sequence runs out 3 residues before the end of the CDR3; the remainder is reconstructed from the germline J gene. The chain couples TRBV29-1 to TRBJ1-2; D gene ambiguous. Trimming stripped 3 bases from V and 4 bases from J, with 6 bases between. The V gene's germline CDR1 is SQVTM and CDR2 ANQGSEA. The CDR3 sequence is 11 residues long. CDR3 amino acids: CSVESFYGYTF. Incomplete CDR3 DNA: TGCAGCGTTGAGTCCTTCTATGGC.

Note on this clone: Read data end 3 residues before the CDR3 end; the end is taken from the germline J gene. The V and J genes are TRBV10-1 and TRBJ1-5; D is unresolved. V was shortened by 6 bases and J by 2 bases, with 14 bases between the two germline ends. The CDR3 totals 15 residues. Germline CDR1 WNHNN, CDR2 SYGVQD (reference sequence). CDR3 residues: CASREANCGNQPQHF. The covered CDR3 bases are TGCGCCAGCAGGGAGGCGAATTGCGGCAATCAGCCC.

Measured by frequency, this clone is medium-sized (0.01 to 0.1%). The missing CDR3 end, 3 residues past where the read stops, is filled in from the germline J gene. This chain connects TRBV6-1 to TRBJ1-3; perhaps TRBD1 as D (6 bases). CDR3 length: 15 amino acids. The germline gives CDR1 MNHNS, CDR2 SASEGT. Trimming pared 3 bases from V and 8 bases from J, leaving 17 bases between. The part of the CDR3 DNA that was read is TGTGCCAGCAGTGACAGGGGCCGGGGAGTGGACACC. Translating it yields CASSDRGRGVDT. The whole CDR3 is CASSDRGRGVDTIYF.

A word on this clone: Read coverage stops 3 residues before the CDR3 terminus; the germline J gene supplies the remainder. This chain joins TRBV20-1 and TRBJ1-6; the match to TRBD1 covers 7 bases. The germline V gene encodes CDR1 DFQATT and CDR2 SNEGSKA (reference sequence). This CDR3 comprises 15 residues. The sequenced CDR3 bases are TGCAGTGCTAGAGATCGACGGACAGGCCTCAGGACC. It yields the protein CSARDRRTGLRT. The complete CDR3 reads CSARDRRTGLRTLHF.

For this clone: The CDR3 end lies 3 residues beyond the end of the read and is filled in from the germline J gene. J is TRBJ2-2 and V is TRBV2; 7 nucleotides match TRBD1. V shed 8 bases, J shed 1 base, and the junction held 1 base outside the gene matches. There are 13 residues in the CDR3. Germline CDR1 is SNHLY and CDR2 is FYNNEI. CDR3 DNA, as far as it was read: TGTGCCAGCGGGACAGAGAACACCGGGGAG. Encoded protein: CASGTENTGE. The whole CDR3 protein is CASGTENTGELFF.

With regard to this clone: The CDR3 extends 3 residues past the end of the read, so its final part is completed from the germline J gene. This chain uses TRBV7-6 with TRBJ1-2; 9 nucleotides agree with TRBD1. The germline V gene has CDR1 SGHVS and CDR2 FNYEAQ. The V segment lost 6 bases and the J segment 0 bases; nucleotides outside the gene matches: 8. The length of the CDR3 is 16 residues. CDR3 region: CASSPGQGRANYGYTF. The covered CDR3 bases are TGTGCCAGCAGTCCGGGACAGGGAAGGGCTAACTATGGC.

Concerning this clone: The read gets to within 3 residues of the CDR3 end, and the germline J gene fills in the rest. The chain has TRBV20-1 and TRBJ2-7; D possibly corresponds to TRBD1 (6 bases). From germline, CDR1 is DFQATT and CDR2 SNEGSKA (reference sequence). V shed 7 bases and J shed 0 bases, with 7 bases lying between them. The CDR3 runs to 11 residues. CDR3 DNA (partial): TGCAGTGGGGACAACTCCTACGAG. Amino acids: CSGDNSYE. Given in full, the CDR3 is CSGDNSYEQYF.

Here the CDR3 reads CASSQVGEQYF. CDR3 bases read: TGTGCCAGCAGCCAGGTGGGCGAG. This rearrangement joins TRBV2 to TRBJ2-7; D ambiguous. The CDR3 end is not reached by the read, which stops 3 residues before it; the germline J gene fills it in. The germline CDR1 and CDR2 sequences are SNHLY and FYNNEI. V gave up 6 bases and J gave up 6 bases, with 9 bases separating them. This CDR3 comprises 11 residues.

Details on this clone: The read terminates 3 residues before the CDR3 end, so the remaining end is supplied by the germline J gene. The V call is TRBV11-2, the J call TRBJ2-3; TRBD2 agrees at 8 bases. J lost 5 bases, V lost 2 bases, and 6 bases had no gene match. The CDR3 is 15 residues long. Germline V gene sequence: CDR1 SGHAT, CDR2 FQNNGV. The CDR3 region is CASSLPGGARDTQYF. The DNA read from the CDR3 is TGTGCCAGCAGCTTACCCGGGGGGGCCCGAGATACG.

Notes on this clone: The read falls 3 residues short of the CDR3 end, and the missing part is taken from the germline J gene. The chain uses TRBV6-1 and TRBJ2-3; TRBD2 matches at 10 bases. This CDR3 region has 19 residues. Germline CDR1 MNHNS, CDR2 SASEGT. The junction had 14 bases not matched to a gene; V was cut back by 1 base and J by 4 bases. CDR3 amino acids: CASSEEIEGVAGGPDTQYF. The CDR3 DNA, read in part, is TGTGCCAGCAGTGAAGAAATTGAAGGAGTAGCGGGGGGACCAGATACG.

As concerns this clone: With the read ending 3 residues before the CDR3 end, the germline J gene is used to fill in that end. The V gene is TRBV5-1, the J gene TRBJ1-2, with a possible D match to TRBD1 (5 bases). Germline lookup yields CDR1 SGHRS and CDR2 YFSETQ. The length of the CDR3 is 14 residues. Trimming took off 4 bases at V and 7 bases at J, with 17 bases between the two ends. Incomplete CDR3 DNA: TGCGCCAGCAGCCCTTACCCCAGGGAGCGTGGC. It is translated as CASSPYPRERG. The whole CDR3 protein is CASSPYPRERGYTF.

Details on this clone: Sequencing ends 3 residues short of the CDR3 end; the germline J gene provides the rest. The rearrangement joins TRBV29-1 to TRBJ1-1, with D hard to call. The germline V gene has CDR1 SQVTM and CDR2 ANQGSEA. CDR3 size: 13 residues. Trimming stripped 3 bases from V and 1 base from J, with 9 bases between. CDR3 bases read: TGCAGCGTTGATAGAAAGGGGAACACTGAA. Its translation: CSVDRKGNTE. The whole CDR3 sequence reads CSVDRKGNTEAFF. Combining the CDR3 with reference TRBV29-1 and TRBJ1-1 gives the whole variable domain SAVISQKPSRDICQRGTSLTIQCQVDSQVTMMFWYRQQPGQSLTLIATANQGSEATYESGFVIDKFPISRPNLTFSTLTVSNMSPEDSSIYLCSVDRKGNTEAFFGQGTRLTVV.